Shown below are 18 T cell receptor beta chains from a single sample sequenced in a study of beta chain features in type 1 diabetes. Their specific antigens are unknown. The entirety of the isolated RNA underwent reverse transcription, so expressed TCRB transcripts were sequenced. Assay used: immunoSEQ multiplex PCR; TCRdb lists only in-frame clones, some missing. The data hold roughly 700,000 clones, with roughly 13% observed a single time. General study results and limits: Shorter TCRB CDR3s, moderately but significantly so, were found in Type 1 diabetes patients in all four CD4+ subsets.

Sequencing was carried out using naive CD4+ T cells from blood. The source is a man between 18 and 29 years old with type 1 diabetes.

Only a few counts were recorded for this clone. This chain uses TRBV7-9 with TRBJ1-1; 7 bases are shared with TRBD1. The V and J ends lost 5 bases and 10 bases, in that order; junction bases with no gene match: 10. CDR1 is SEHNR and CDR2 is FQNEAQ in the germline V gene (reference sequence). The CDR3 totals 13 residues. The CDR3 region has the DNA TGTGCCAGCAGCCAGCGAGCGACAGGGATAGCTTTCTTT. Translated, it gives CASSQRATGIAFF.

The chain uses TRBV29-1 and TRBJ1-1; the D gene is possibly TRBD1 (6 bases). V was pared by 6 bases and J by 1 base, with 12 bases between. Germline assignment: CDR1 SQVTM and CDR2 ANQGSEA. The CDR3 spans 13 residues. CDR3 DNA: TGCAGCGTGGCACAGGGTGGGAACACTGAAGCTTTCTTT. Encoded protein: CSVAQGGNTEAFF.

This clone turned up a few times. The rearrangement links TRBV7-2 to TRBJ2-3; 7 bases are shared with TRBD2. Germline V CDR1 and CDR2: SGHTA, FQGNSA. The CDR3 runs 14 residues. J gave up 3 bases and V 3 bases, and 3 bases lay outside the gene matches. The CDR3 region has the DNA TGTGCCAGCAGCTTGAGCGGGGTTACAGATACGCAGTATTTT. Its translation is CASSLSGVTDTQYF.

This chain uses TRBV7-2 with TRBJ2-3; TRBD2 is a possible D gene (8 bases). Per germline, CDR1 SGHTA and CDR2 FQGNSA. There are 15 residues in the CDR3. V lost 8 bases and J lost 2, with 17 bases in between. The CDR3 protein is CASPRGRGVTDTQYF. CDR3 nucleotides: TGTGCCAGCCCTAGGGGGCGGGGGGTCACAGATACGCAGTATTTT.

The genes are TRBV19 and TRBJ1-1; D perhaps matches TRBD1 (6 bases). Germline V gives CDR1 LNHDA, CDR2 SQIVND (reference sequence). The CDR3 covers 13 residues. Trimming removed 6 bases at V and 4 bases at J, with 12 bases between. The CDR3, as DNA: TGTGCCAGTAGCACCACAGGGCGCACTGAAGCTTTCTTT. Its protein product is CASSTTGRTEAFF.

The CDR3 bases are TGTGCCAGCAGCTTAGCCCGCCTAGCCAAAGGGGAGCAGTTCTTC. Translation gives CASSLARLAKGEQFF. The rearrangement uses TRBV7-6 and TRBJ2-1; D might be TRBD2 (5 bases). Trimming removed 0 bases from V and 10 bases from J, with 16 bases in between. Germline-derived CDR1 and CDR2 are SGHVS and FNYEAQ. The CDR3 consists of 15 residues.

The rearrangement uses TRBV9 and TRBJ1-1; D unresolved. This CDR3 has 12 amino acids. Germline assignment: CDR1 SGDLS and CDR2 YYNGEE. Between the trimmed V and J ends, which lost 3 bases and 1 base, there was a span of 4 bases. The CDR3 spells CASSGRNTEAFF. CDR3 coding DNA: TGTGCCAGCAGCGGAAGGAACACTGAAGCTTTCTTT.

This clone was counted only a few times. The J gene is TRBJ1-5, the V gene TRBV6-5; a weak D match, TRBD1 (6 bases). Germline CDR1 and CDR2: MNHEY and SVGAGI. Trimming left V 6 bases short and J 4 bases short, with 16 bases between. CDR3 length equals 15 residues. CDR3 sequence reads: CASSSGTLYNQPQHF. CDR3 DNA: TGTGCCAGCAGCTCCGGGACATTGTATAATCAGCCCCAGCATTTT.

The chain has TRBV2 and TRBJ2-7, with D perhaps matching TRBD1 (6 bases). The length of the CDR3 is 16 residues. Trimming removed 6 bases at V and 0 bases at J, with 18 bases between. Germline CDR1 and CDR2: SNHLY and FYNNEI. The CDR3 loop is CASSSPRTVSSYEQYF. The CDR3 nucleotides read TGTGCCAGCAGCTCCCCCAGGACAGTGAGCTCCTACGAGCAGTACTTC.

A few counts support this clone. V gene TRBV25-1 combines with J gene TRBJ2-5; D not resolved. The CDR3 is 17 amino acids. Germline V CDR1 and CDR2: MGHDK, SYGVNS. V dropped 0 bases and J dropped 4 bases, with 18 bases sitting between them. The CDR3 reads CASSEYTGPTTRETQYF. In DNA form, the CDR3 reads TGTGCCAGCAGTGAATACACCGGGCCCACAACCCGAGAGACCCAGTACTTC.

The J gene is TRBJ1-2, the V gene TRBV5-4, with D unresolved. From germline, CDR1 is SGHNT and CDR2 YYREEE (reference sequence). CDR3 length: 16 amino acids. V lost 4 bases, J lost 5 bases, and 21 bases lay in between. This CDR3 reads CASSQDAGVGLYGYTF. CDR3 coding DNA: TGTGCCAGCAGCCAAGACGCAGGAGTTGGGCTTTATGGCTACACCTTC. Together with reference TRBV5-4 and TRBJ1-2, the CDR3 gives the full variable domain: ETGVTQSPTHLIKTRGQQVTLRCSSQSGHNTVSWYQQALGQGPQFIFQYYREEENGRGNFPPRFSGLQFPNYSSELNVNALELDDSALYLCASSQDAGVGLYGYTFGSGTRLTVV.

This clone came up a few times. Here the CDR3 DNA reads TGTGCCAGCAGCTCCCGGGGCAGCCCAGGTGACTGGGGCTACACCTTC. Its translation: CASSSRGSPGDWGYTF. This sequence joins TRBV7-2 and TRBJ1-2; tentative D call: TRBD1 (5 bases). Germline lookup yields CDR1 SGHTA and CDR2 FQGNSA. V lost 4 bases to trimming and J lost 8 bases, with 23 bases between them. The CDR3 contains 16 residues.

This clone has just a few counts. V gene TRBV19 combines with J gene TRBJ2-2; D gene ambiguous. Germline assignment: CDR1 LNHDA and CDR2 SQIVND (reference sequence). V lost 5 bases to trimming and J lost 0 bases, with 10 bases between them. The CDR3 sequence is 15 residues long. This CDR3 reads CASSQVESNTGELFF. CDR3 nucleotides: TGTGCCAGTAGTCAGGTGGAGTCGAACACCGGGGAGCTGTTTTTT.

The rearrangement links TRBV6-6 to TRBJ1-2; a possible D gene is TRBD1 (5 bases). Trimming pared 0 bases from V and 12 bases from J, leaving 11 bases between. Germline V gene sequence: CDR1 MNHNY, CDR2 SVGAGI (reference sequence). The CDR3 sequence is 12 residues long. The DNA for the CDR3 is TGTGCCAGCAGTTACTCGTCGCAGGGACACACCTTC. Translation: CASSYSSQGHTF.

The chain employs TRBV10-3 and TRBJ1-5, with TRBD1 as a possible D gene (6 bases). Deletions cut 10 bases from V and 5 bases from J, with 18 bases between. The CDR3 has 14 residues. CDR1 and CDR2 (germline): ENHRY, SYGVKD. The CDR3 loop is CATGPGKGDQPQHF. CDR3 DNA: TGTGCCACAGGACCAGGCAAGGGGGATCAGCCCCAGCATTTT.

This sequence joins TRBV11-2 and TRBJ2-3; TRBD1 is a possible D gene (5 bases). V gave up 7 bases and J gave up 9 bases, with 20 bases separating them. Germline-derived CDR1 and CDR2 are SGHAT and FQNNGV. The CDR3 extends over 14 amino acids. For the CDR3, the DNA is TGTGCCAGCACCCTTTTGGACCTAGGGGAAACGCAGTATTTT. Amino acids: CASTLLDLGETQYF.

The CDR3 reads CASSLDQGPQETQYF. The DNA for the CDR3 is TGTGCCAGCAGCTTAGATCAGGGACCCCAAGAGACCCAGTACTTC. The chain uses TRBV7-2 and TRBJ2-5; D may be TRBD1 or TRBD2 (5 bases each). Germline CDR1 is SGHTA and CDR2 is FQGNSA. V shed 1 base and J shed 1 base, with 10 bases lying between them. The CDR3 consists of 15 residues.

The rearrangement joins TRBV7-6 to TRBJ1-6; D perhaps matches TRBD1 (6 bases). V was pared by 0 bases and J by 5 bases, with 11 bases between. This CDR3 region has 16 residues. The germline CDR1 and CDR2 sequences are SGHVS and FNYEAQ. CDR3 sequence: CASSLATGKNNSPLHF. The CDR3 DNA is TGTGCCAGCAGCTTAGCCACAGGGAAAAATAATTCACCCCTCCACTTT.